The 32 T cell receptor beta chains presented below share a single source sample, sequenced in a study of T cells in Graves' hyperthyroidism and ophthalmopathy. The investigators amplified TCR beta CDR3 regions from RNA transcripts. When the TCR CDR3 underwent first-round RT-PCR, the HTBI primer set was used. MiXCR, run by TCRdb on the multiplex PCR reads, gives a single entry per CDR3 protein. Here the sample spans around 660,000 distinct CDR3 sequences, roughly 46% being singletons. Input material: peripheral blood or thyroid tissue (not recorded which). These receptors originate from an adult man with Graves' disease, either hyperthyroidism or ophthalmopathy (not recorded which).

This clonotype was counted between two and nine times. The rearrangement uses TRBV6-6 and TRBJ2-7, with D uncertain. This CDR3 contains 12 residues. The V end lost 5 bases, the J end lost 2 bases, and 7 bases lay between the germline ends. Per the germline V gene, CDR1 is MNHNY and CDR2 is SVGAGI (reference sequence). CDR3 DNA sequence: TGTGCCAGCAGTCGCTACACCTACGAGCAGTACTTC. Translation gives CASSRYTYEQYF.

This clonotype was seen at least ten times. V and J are TRBV29-1 and TRBJ2-7; 11 bases are shared with TRBD2. In germline, CDR1 is SQVTM, CDR2 ANQGSEA. The J segment lost 0 bases and the V segment lost 3 bases, leaving 7 bases of the junction unmatched. This CDR3 spans 16 amino acids. The CDR3 DNA reads TGCAGCGTTGAGGGAGGCGGGACTAGCGGCTCCTACGAGCAGTACTTC. This gives the protein CSVEGGGTSGSYEQYF.

Of note for this clonotype: A clone one base away is much larger, so this may be a read error. The chain links TRBV7-9 to TRBJ1-4; D ambiguous. This CDR3 is built from 16 residues. Germline V gene sequence: CDR1 SEHNR, CDR2 FQNEAQ (reference sequence). Written as DNA, the CDR3 is TGTGTCAGCAGCTTAGGTTCTTACGGAACTAATGAAAAACTGTTTTTT. This codes for CVSSLGSYGTNEKLFF. The whole variable domain, filled in from reference TRBV7-9 and TRBJ1-4, reads DTGVSQNPRHKITKRGQNVTFRCDPISEHNRLYWYRQTLGQGPEFLTYFQNEAQLEKSRLLSDRFSAERPKGSFSTLEIQRTEQGDSAMYLCVSSLGSYGTNEKLFFGSGTQLSVL.

In this sample, this clonotype turned up a few times. V gene TRBV7-9 combines with J gene TRBJ1-2; a possible D gene is TRBD1 (6 bases). Per the germline V gene, CDR1 is SEHNR and CDR2 is FQNEAQ (reference sequence). The CDR3 has 16 amino acids. V was pared by 5 bases and J by 9 bases, with 25 bases between. Here the CDR3 DNA reads TGTGCCAGCAGCGTGGACCCGGACAGAGCCGCTATGAGCTACACCTTC. Protein sequence: CASSVDPDRAAMSYTF.

The V call is TRBV5-1, the J call TRBJ1-3; D gene uncertain. Germline CDR1 and CDR2: SGHRS and YFSETQ. This CDR3 region has 14 residues. Trimming shortened V by 0 bases and J by 2 bases, and 6 bases separated the two germline ends. The CDR3 reads CASSLGDAGNTIYF. For the CDR3, the DNA is TGCGCCAGCAGCTTGGGAGACGCTGGAAACACCATATATTTT.

The chain uses TRBV7-9 and TRBJ2-5; TRBD2 matches at 10 bases. The CDR3 is 15 amino acids. Looked up from germline, CDR1 is SEHNR and CDR2 is FQNEAQ (reference sequence). V lost 6 bases, J lost 4 bases, and 8 bases stayed unmatched. The DNA of the CDR3 is TGTGCCAGCAGAGCACTAGCGGGAACTCCAGAGACCCAGTACTTC. This sequence encodes CASRALAGTPETQYF.

J is TRBJ2-6 and V is TRBV6-4; 8 positions agree with TRBD2. The V and J ends lost 2 bases and 4 bases, in that order; junction bases with no gene match: 10. Germline CDR1 reads MRHNA; CDR2 reads SNTAGT. The CDR3 extends over 18 amino acids. The CDR3 spells CASSDPPGGGPGANVLTF. The CDR3 DNA is TGTGCCAGCAGTGACCCTCCAGGCGGGGGGCCCGGGGCCAACGTCCTGACTTTC.

V usage is TRBV7-2 and J usage is TRBJ2-7; tentative D call: TRBD1 (5 bases). The CDR3 loop spans 15 amino acids. The V end lost 5 bases, the J end lost 4 bases, and 18 bases lay between the germline ends. CDR1 SGHTA and CDR2 FQGNSA come from the germline V gene. The CDR3 region has the DNA TGTGCCAGCAGCGCAGGGTTGGGTGCCCCATACGAGCAGTACTTC. Translation: CASSAGLGAPYEQYF.

This clonotype occurred once. With a much larger clone just one base away, this may be a read error. V and J are TRBV20-1 and TRBJ1-6, with TRBD1 as a possible D gene (6 bases). The CDR3 length is 13 residues. CDR1 is DFQATT and CDR2 is SNEGSKA in the germline V gene (reference sequence). The CDR3 sequence: CSARFDRNSSLHF. DNA for the CDR3: TGCAGTGCTAGATTCGACAGGAATTCATCCCTCCACTTT.

The genes are TRBV29-1 and TRBJ1-6; a possible D gene is TRBD1 (5 bases). Germline lookup yields CDR1 SQVTM and CDR2 ANQGSEA. V was trimmed by 1 base and J by 8 bases, leaving 12 bases between them. The length of the CDR3 is 14 residues. The CDR3 reads CSVEAAGIDSPLHF. The CDR3 nucleotides read TGCAGCGTTGAAGCCGCAGGGATCGATTCACCCCTCCACTTT.

J is TRBJ2-3 and V is TRBV7-3, with TRBD1 identical over 11 bases. J lost 3 bases, V lost 2 bases, and 7 bases had no gene match. The germline CDR1 and CDR2 sequences are SGHTA and FQGTGA. The CDR3 spans 17 residues. CDR3 loop: CASSLSGGTGGTDTQYF. DNA for the CDR3: TGTGCCAGCAGCTTATCCGGGGGGACAGGGGGAACAGATACGCAGTATTTT. Full variable domain (missing parts from reference TRBV7-3 and TRBJ2-3): GAGVSQTPSNKVTEKGKYVELRCDPISGHTALYWYRQSLGQGPEFLIYFQGTGAADDSGLPNDRFFAVRPEGSVSTLKIQRTERGDSAVYLCASSLSGGTGGTDTQYFGPGTRLTVL.

This clonotype was observed a few times. This chain links TRBV7-9 with TRBJ2-5, with 7 bases fitting TRBD2. The CDR3 consists of 17 residues. V was clipped by 5 bases and J by 5 bases; unmatched bases: 17. Germline values: CDR1 SEHNR, CDR2 FQNEAQ (reference sequence). The CDR3 DNA follows: TGTGCCAGCAGCCTCGGAATGGGAGGGACTGCCCGGGAGACCCAGTACTTC. Protein sequence: CASSLGMGGTARETQYF.

Concerning this clonotype: Being one base from a much bigger clone, this may be a read error. The chain recombines TRBV29-1 with TRBJ1-2, with 9 nucleotides matching TRBD1. Germline V gene lookup returns CDR1 SQVTM and CDR2 ANQGSEA. The CDR3 spans 14 residues. The CDR3 DNA reads as TGCAGCGTTCTCCGGACAGGGGAGGGCTATTGCTACACCTTC. The encoded protein is CSVLRTGEGYCYTF.

A few counts support this clonotype. V gene TRBV20-1 combines with J gene TRBJ1-5; tentatively, D is TRBD1 (6 bases). The germline V gene has CDR1 DFQATT and CDR2 SNEGSKA (reference sequence). The CDR3 has 15 amino acids. Trimming took 6 bases from V and 3 from J, leaving 18 bases between them. CDR3 amino acids: CSARRSGGPNQPQHF. CDR3 DNA sequence: TGCAGTGCGAGAAGGTCGGGGGGGCCCAATCAGCCCCAGCATTTT.

This clonotype has only one observation. A read error may be the cause here, since a much bigger clone is one base away. The J gene is TRBJ2-7, the V gene TRBV29-1; 8 nucleotides line up with TRBD2. The length of the CDR3 is 15 residues. Germline V gene lookup returns CDR1 SQVTM and CDR2 ANQGSEA. CDR3: CSVRKLAGFSYGQYF. CDR3 nucleotide sequence: TGCAGCGTGCGCAAATTAGCGGGATTCTCCTACGGGCAGTACTTC.

This clonotype was seen a handful of times. The rearrangement joins TRBV5-1 to TRBJ1-1; a weak D match, TRBD1 (5 bases). Germline V gene lookup returns CDR1 SGHRS and CDR2 YFSETQ. Trimming took 1 base from V and 0 from J, leaving 13 bases between them. CDR3 length: 16 amino acids. This chain's CDR3 is CASSLMGRGMNTEAFF. CDR3 DNA sequence: TGCGCCAGCAGCTTGATGGGTAGGGGCATGAACACTGAAGCTTTCTTT.

This clonotype was seen repeatedly, ten times or more. J is TRBJ1-4 and V is TRBV29-1, with a weak D call TRBD1 (6 bases). V was cut by 1 base and J by 7 bases, with 10 bases left in between. CDR1 and CDR2 (germline): SQVTM, ANQGSEA. The CDR3 contains 13 residues. The CDR3 protein is CSVEGGASEKLFF. DNA of the CDR3: TGCAGCGTTGAAGGGGGGGCGAGTGAAAAACTGTTTTTT. Based on the CDR3 plus reference TRBV29-1 and TRBJ1-4, the full variable domain is SAVISQKPSRDICQRGTSLTIQCQVDSQVTMMFWYRQQPGQSLTLIATANQGSEATYESGFVIDKFPISRPNLTFSTLTVSNMSPEDSSIYLCSVEGGASEKLFFGSGTQLSVL.

As regards this clonotype: One base away lies a much larger clone, so this may be a sequencing read error. This sequence joins TRBV9 and TRBJ1-2, with D possibly matching TRBD1 (5 bases). There are 15 residues in the CDR3. Germline CDR1 and CDR2: SGDLS and YYNGEE. CDR3 amino acids: CASADEGRANYRYTF. The CDR3 DNA follows: TGTGCCAGCGCTGATGAGGGGAGAGCTAACTATCGCTACACCTTC.

The rearrangement links TRBV12-3 or TRBV12-4 to TRBJ1-3; no clear D gene. The CDR3 has 15 amino acids. Between the trimmed V and J ends, which lost 5 bases and 7 bases, there was a span of 18 bases. As DNA, the CDR3 is TGTGCCAGCAGTGAAGCTGGTGGACCACCCAACACCATATATTTT. It specifies CASSEAGGPPNTIYF.

J is TRBJ1-1 and V is TRBV7-9, with D possibly matching TRBD1 (5 bases). V was clipped by 1 base and J by 5 bases, with 8 bases between them. This CDR3 region has 13 residues. CDR1 and CDR2 (germline): SEHNR, FQNEAQ (reference sequence). DNA for the CDR3: TGTGCCAGCAGCTTAGACAGGCGGACTGAAGCTTTCTTT. Translated: CASSLDRRTEAFF.

Comments on this clonotype: Because the CDR3's place on the DNA is in doubt, the DNA is left out and the CDR3 is given as listed by TCRdb. The chain employs TRBV7-2 and TRBJ2-7; TRBD1 is taken as the D call from the table, unchecked against the DNA. The CDR3 adds up to 23 amino acids, both ends counted. Germline V gives CDR1 SGHTA, CDR2 FQGNSA. CDR3 in amino acids: CASSPDRVGYTFGSGALSHEQYF.

The chain carries TRBV19 and TRBJ1-5; D is perhaps TRBD1 (6 bases). This CDR3 region has 18 residues. Looked up from germline, CDR1 is LNHDA and CDR2 is SQIVND (reference sequence). Trimming left V 7 bases short and J 3 bases short, with 25 bases between. For the CDR3, the DNA is TGTGCCAGTACAATTGGGAGGGGGGCCTCCAGAACCAATCAGCCCCAGCATTTT. Translation gives CASTIGRGASRTNQPQHF.

The rearrangement links TRBV7-9 to TRBJ2-2; D assignment may be TRBD1 or TRBD2 (5 bases each). The length of the CDR3 is 18 residues. The V end lost 0 bases, the J end lost 1 base, and 15 bases lay between the germline ends. The V gene's germline CDR1 is SEHNR and CDR2 FQNEAQ (reference sequence). Here the CDR3 reads CASSLASGRQLNTGELFF. CDR3 coding DNA: TGTGCCAGCAGCTTAGCTTCAGGGAGACAACTGAACACCGGGGAGCTGTTTTTT.

At least ten counts were recorded for this clonotype. The chain uses TRBV20-1 and TRBJ1-1, with D tentatively TRBD1 (5 bases). The CDR3 has 14 amino acids. The V end lost 5 bases, the J end lost 3 bases, and 16 bases lay between the germline ends. CDR1 and CDR2 (germline): DFQATT, SNEGSKA (reference sequence). CDR3 nucleotides: TGCAGTGCTGGGGGACGGACGACTTACACTGAAGCTTTCTTT. It encodes CSAGGRTTYTEAFF.

This clonotype appeared many times. The chain recombines TRBV4-1 with TRBJ1-2; no clear D gene. This CDR3 has 15 residues. The germline V gene encodes CDR1 MGHRA and CDR2 YSYEKL. Trimming cost V 0 bases and J 3 bases, with 11 bases left between them. As DNA, the CDR3 is TGCGCCAGCAGCCAAGACCCAGGCCGTGACTATGGCTACACCTTC. As protein: CASSQDPGRDYGYTF.

The rearrangement uses TRBV11-3 and TRBJ2-7, with 7 bases lining up with TRBD1. The CDR3 spans 13 residues. The germline CDR1 and CDR2 sequences are SGHNT and YENEEA. V lost 5 bases, J lost 6 bases, and 7 bases stayed unmatched. CDR3 sequence (DNA): TGTGCCAGCAGCCAAGACAGGGCAGGCGAGCAGTACTTC. Translation: CASSQDRAGEQYF.

This clonotype was recorded many times. This chain connects TRBV2 to TRBJ1-1; no clear D gene. CDR1 and CDR2 (germline): SNHLY, FYNNEI. This CDR3 comprises 13 residues. Trimming cost V 7 bases and J 6 bases, with 15 bases left between them. CDR3 sequence (DNA): TGTGCCAGCACCACTATGGGTAGGGCTGAAGCTTTCTTT. Its translation: CASTTMGRAEAFF.

The chain combines TRBV9 with TRBJ1-2, with D possibly TRBD1 on 5 matching bases. This CDR3 spans 15 amino acids. The germline CDR1 and CDR2 sequences are SGDLS and YYNGEE. Trimming pared 0 bases from V and 2 bases from J, leaving 11 bases between. The CDR3 region is CASSVGPGRNYGYTF. CDR3 sequence (DNA): TGTGCCAGCAGCGTAGGTCCGGGGCGAAACTATGGCTACACCTTC.

This chain uses TRBV7-9 with TRBJ1-2; D perhaps matches TRBD1 (5 bases). The V end lost 4 bases, the J end lost 7 bases, and 16 bases lay between the germline ends. The germline gives CDR1 SEHNR, CDR2 FQNEAQ (reference sequence). This CDR3 has 14 amino acids. The CDR3 sequence: CASSWDWDRGGYTF. The CDR3 DNA reads TGTGCCAGCAGCTGGGATTGGGACCGAGGTGGCTACACCTTC.

The chain uses TRBV25-1 and TRBJ1-1, with 8 bases aligning to TRBD1. V lost 8 bases, J lost 0 bases, and 8 bases stayed unmatched. Germline V gives CDR1 MGHDK, CDR2 SYGVNS. The CDR3 contains 15 residues. DNA for the CDR3: TGTGCCAGCGTTGAACGGACAGGGATGAACACTGAAGCTTTCTTT. Protein: CASVERTGMNTEAFF.

V usage is TRBV25-1 and J usage is TRBJ1-4; D call uncertain. Trimming left V 8 bases short and J 0 bases short, with 13 bases between. This CDR3 contains 15 residues. Germline V gives CDR1 MGHDK, CDR2 SYGVNS. The CDR3 is CASGGPGTTNEKLFF. The DNA for the CDR3 is TGTGCCAGCGGCGGCCCCGGGACAACTAATGAAAAACTGTTTTTT.

The chain employs TRBV12-3 or TRBV12-4 and TRBJ1-1; D might be TRBD1 (5 bases). The CDR3 covers 15 residues. Trimming removed 6 bases from V and 1 base from J, with 15 bases in between. The CDR3: CASRDTVGGNTEAFF. DNA for the CDR3: TGTGCCAGCAGGGACACGGTTGGTGGGAACACTGAAGCTTTCTTT.